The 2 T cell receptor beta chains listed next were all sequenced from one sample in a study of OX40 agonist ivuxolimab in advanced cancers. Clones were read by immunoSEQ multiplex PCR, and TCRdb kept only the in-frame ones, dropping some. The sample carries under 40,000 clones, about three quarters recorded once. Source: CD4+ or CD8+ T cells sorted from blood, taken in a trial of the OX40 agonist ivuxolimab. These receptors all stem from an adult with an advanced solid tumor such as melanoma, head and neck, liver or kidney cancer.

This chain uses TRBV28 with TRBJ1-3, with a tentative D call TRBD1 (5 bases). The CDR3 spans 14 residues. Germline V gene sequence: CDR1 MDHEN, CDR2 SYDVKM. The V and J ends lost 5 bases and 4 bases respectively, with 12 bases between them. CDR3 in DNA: TGTGCCAGCAGTATCGGGACCCTGGGAAACACCATATATTTT. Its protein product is CASSIGTLGNTIYF.

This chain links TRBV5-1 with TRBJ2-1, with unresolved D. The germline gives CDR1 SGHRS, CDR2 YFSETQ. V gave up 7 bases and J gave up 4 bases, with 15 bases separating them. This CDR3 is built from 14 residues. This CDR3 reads CASRALESYNEQFF. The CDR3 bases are TGCGCCAGCCGGGCCCTTGAGTCTTACAATGAGCAGTTCTTC.